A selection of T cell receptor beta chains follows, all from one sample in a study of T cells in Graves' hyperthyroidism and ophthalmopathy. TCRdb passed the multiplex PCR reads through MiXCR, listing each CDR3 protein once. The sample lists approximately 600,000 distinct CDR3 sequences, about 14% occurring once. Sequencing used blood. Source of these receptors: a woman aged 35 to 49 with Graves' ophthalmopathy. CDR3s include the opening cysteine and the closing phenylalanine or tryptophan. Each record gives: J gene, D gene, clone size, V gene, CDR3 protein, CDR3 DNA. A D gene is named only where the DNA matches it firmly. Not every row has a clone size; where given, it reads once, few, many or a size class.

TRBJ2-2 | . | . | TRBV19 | CASTPLRDFPAGELFF | TGTGCCAGTACTCCCCTCCGGGACTTCCCTGCCGGGGAGCTGTTTTTT
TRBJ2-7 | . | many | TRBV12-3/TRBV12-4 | CASSLLEGWDYEQYF | TGTGCCAGCAGTTTACTCGAGGGCTGGGACTACGAGCAGTACTTC
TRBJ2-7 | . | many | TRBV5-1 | CASSLGVPSYEQYF | TGCGCCAGCAGCTTGGGGGTCCCCTCCTACGAGCAGTACTTC
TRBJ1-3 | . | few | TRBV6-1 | CASREGIGNTIYF | TGTGCCAGCAGGGAGGGGATCGGAAACACCATATATTTT
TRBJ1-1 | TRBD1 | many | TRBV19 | CASSFTGVRDTEAFF | TGTGCCAGTAGCTTCACAGGGGTAAGGGACACTGAAGCTTTCTTT
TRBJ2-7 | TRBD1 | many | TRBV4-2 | CASSQVQGASYEQYF | TGTGCCAGCAGCCAAGTTCAGGGGGCGAGCTACGAGCAGTACTTC
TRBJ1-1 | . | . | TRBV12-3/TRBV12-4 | CASSSGPFGTEAFF | TGTGCCAGCAGTTCGGGCCCCTTTGGCACTGAAGCTTTCTTT
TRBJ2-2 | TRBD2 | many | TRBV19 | CASILAENTGELFF | TGTGCCAGTATACTAGCGGAAAACACCGGGGAGCTGTTTTTT
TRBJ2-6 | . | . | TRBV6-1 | CASAPGANVLTF | TGTGCCAGCGCACCTGGGGCCAACGTCCTGACTTTC
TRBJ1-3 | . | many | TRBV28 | CASSPPTVTGNTIYF | TGTGCCAGCAGTCCCCCAACAGTAACTGGAAACACCATATATTTT
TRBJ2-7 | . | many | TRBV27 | CASSLWRGYEQYF | TGTGCCAGCAGTTTATGGCGCGGCTACGAGCAGTACTTC
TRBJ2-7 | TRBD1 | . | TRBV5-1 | CASSLAGQVYEQYF | TGCGCCAGCAGCTTGGCGGGACAGGTCTACGAGCAGTACTTC
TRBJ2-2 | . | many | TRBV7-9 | CASSSILTPGELFF | TGTGCCAGCAGCTCTATACTGACCCCCGGGGAGCTGTTTTTT
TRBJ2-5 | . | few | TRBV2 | CASNFEGTETQYF | TGTGCCAGCAACTTTGAGGGGACGGAGACCCAGTACTTC